The 13 T cell receptor beta chains listed next were all sequenced from one sample in a study of T cell responses to AZD1222 COVID-19 vaccine. TCRdb's copy holds only in-frame clones and misses some; the assay was immunoSEQ multiplex PCR. The sample lists over 200,000 clones, about 95% seen once, with around 1.7% in the top ten. The material was peripheral blood, obtained 28 days after the second dose of the MenACWY control vaccine. These TCRs come from an adult who received the MenACWY meningococcal vaccine as a control.

The V gene is TRBV29-1, the J gene TRBJ1-1, with D unclear. The CDR3 runs 12 residues. V lost 4 bases to trimming and J lost 1 base, with 7 bases between them. Germline values: CDR1 SQVTM, CDR2 ANQGSEA. The CDR3 sequence is CSVAAENTEAFF. CDR3 nucleotide sequence: TGCAGCGTTGCAGCAGAGAACACTGAAGCTTTCTTT.

The chain joins TRBV11-2 to TRBJ2-1; D is possibly TRBD2 (5 bases). Trimming cost V 7 bases and J 9 bases, with 13 bases left between them. CDR1 is SGHAT and CDR2 is FQNNGV in the germline V gene. The CDR3 has 12 residues. CDR3 DNA: TGTGCCAGCACGGACGTGGGGAGTGAGCAGTTCTTC. This gives the protein CASTDVGSEQFF.

CDR3 region: CASSQGIGGLTSTDTQYF. CDR3 nucleotides: TGCGCCAGCAGCCAAGGGATCGGGGGGTTAACTAGCACAGATACGCAGTATTTT. V gene TRBV4-3 combines with J gene TRBJ2-3, with 7 bases fitting TRBD2. CDR1 is LGHNA, CDR2 YSLEER, per germline. This CDR3 has 18 amino acids. V trimming: 1 base; J trimming: 0 bases; junction bases outside the gene matches: 10.

The V call is TRBV12-3 or TRBV12-4, the J call TRBJ2-5; the D gene is possibly TRBD2 (7 bases). Trimming left V 3 bases short and J 7 bases short, with 12 bases between. The CDR3 loop spans 13 amino acids. The CDR3 spells CASSLGGAGTQYF. The CDR3 coding sequence is TGTGCCAGCAGTTTGGGGGGGGCCGGGACCCAGTACTTC.

The chain employs TRBV6-1 and TRBJ1-4; D gene ambiguous. Deletions cut 0 bases from V and 6 bases from J, with 17 bases between. The CDR3 consists of 17 residues. Germline CDR1 and CDR2: MNHNS and SASEGT. CDR3 protein: CASSEAYWEKGYEKLFF. CDR3 in DNA: TGTGCCAGCAGTGAAGCGTACTGGGAAAAGGGTTATGAAAAACTGTTTTTT.

This chain uses TRBV7-9 with TRBJ2-3, with 7 bases aligning to TRBD2. This CDR3 contains 16 residues. Germline lookup yields CDR1 SEHNR and CDR2 FQNEAQ (reference sequence). The ends lost 4 bases at V and 10 bases at J; junction bases unmatched: 17. CDR3 protein: CASSSSSSGRERAQYF. The CDR3 nucleotides read TGTGCCAGCAGCTCCTCTTCTAGCGGCAGAGAAAGGGCGCAGTATTTT.

The V gene is TRBV28, the J gene TRBJ1-1, with D possibly TRBD1 on 5 matching bases. V lost 8 bases to trimming and J lost 8 bases, with 9 bases between them. Germline-derived CDR1 and CDR2 are MDHEN and SYDVKM. The CDR3 spans 10 residues. The CDR3 region has the DNA TGTGCCAGCTGGGCAGGGGAAGCTTTCTTT. Amino acids: CASWAGEAFF. The full variable domain, its missing parts supplied by reference TRBV28 and TRBJ1-1, is DVKVTQSSRYLVKRTGEKVFLECVQDMDHENMFWYRQDPGLGLRLIYFSYDVKMKEKGDIPEGYSVSREKKERFSLILESASTNQTSMYLCASWAGEAFFGQGTRLTVV.

The rearrangement uses TRBV9 and TRBJ1-1; a weak D match, TRBD1 (5 bases). Germline CDR1 SGDLS, CDR2 YYNGEE. The CDR3 extends over 13 amino acids. The V gene lost 1 base and the J gene lost 3 bases, with 7 bases spanning the gap. The CDR3 sequence is CASSVRQHTEAFF. As DNA, the CDR3 is TGTGCCAGCAGCGTACGACAGCACACTGAAGCTTTCTTT.

V usage is TRBV4-2 and J usage is TRBJ2-5; D gene uncertain. The CDR3 is 13 residues long. The ends were cut back, 2 bases at V and 2 bases at J, with 6 bases in the middle. Germline values: CDR1 LGHNA, CDR2 YNFKEQ. This CDR3 is CASSQPGQETQYF. The CDR3 nucleotides read TGTGCCAGCAGCCAACCAGGACAAGAGACCCAGTACTTC.

This clone was picked up one time. The CDR3 DNA sequence: TGTGCCAGCACCTACGGTGTCTCTGGGGCCAACGTCCTGACTTTC. Encoded protein: CASTYGVSGANVLTF. This chain uses TRBV6-5 with TRBJ2-6; D unclear. From germline, CDR1 is MNHEY and CDR2 SVGAGI. V was clipped by 7 bases and J by 0 bases, with 10 bases between them. The CDR3 runs 15 residues.

The chain recombines TRBV7-8 with TRBJ1-3; possible D gene TRBD1, 5 bases. This CDR3 is built from 15 residues. The V end was cut by 5 bases, the J end by 0 bases, with 11 bases between. Germline-derived CDR1 and CDR2 are SGHVS and FQNEAQ. This chain's CDR3 is CASSPSTGSGNTIYF. CDR3 nucleotides: TGTGCCAGCAGCCCTTCTACAGGCTCTGGAAACACCATATATTTT.

The chain uses TRBV6-5 and TRBJ1-1; D gene unclear. Germline CDR1 and CDR2: MNHEY and SVGAGI. There are 14 residues in the CDR3. Trimming left V 0 bases short and J 0 bases short, with 5 bases between. The CDR3 here is CASSYSPVNTEAFF. For the CDR3, the DNA is TGTGCCAGCAGTTACTCCCCAGTGAACACTGAAGCTTTCTTT.

The rearrangement joins TRBV28 to TRBJ1-3, with unresolved D. V was shortened by 7 bases and J by 6 bases, with 16 bases between the two germline ends. CDR1 MDHEN and CDR2 SYDVKM come from the germline V gene. The length of the CDR3 is 14 residues. The DNA of the CDR3 is TGTGCCAGCACACTTCCCGACGGAGCAAACACCATATATTTT. This sequence encodes CASTLPDGANTIYF.